This TCR beta chain was recorded in a study of cytomegalovirus exposure and HLA in healthy donors (dated by TCRdb to 2017 to 2019). With respect to the entire study: An earlier analysis of fewer than 750 of the donors reported around 280 Gb of sequence data and approximately 120 million unique TCR beta sequences obtained from 150 million to 200 million T cells. In an earlier analysis of more than 550 of the donors, high-throughput TCR beta sequencing was used to judge whether each TCR beta V gene segment behaved as functional or pseudogenic. Class I and class II HLA loci were covered by the typing at four-digit resolution. The study profiled the T cell repertoires of under 850 subjects by immunosequencing and related them to cytomegalovirus serostatus. Among 350 to 400 genotyped donors of the cohort, an average of around 240,000 unique TCR beta nucleotide sequences were sequenced per donor, about a sixth of them non-productive. A separate validation cohort of 100 to 150 different subjects was used in addition to the roughly 640-subject first cohort. Approximately 310 gigabases of sequencing data and 70 million to 100 million unique TCR sequences were included in an early release covering about 700 HLA-typed donors. Among the roughly 400 genotyped donors, approximately 76% belonged to the genetic ancestry cluster associated with self-reported Caucasian donors. Typing coverage differed by locus: A, B, C, DRB1 and DQB1 were typed in roughly 620-630 donors, DQA1 in roughly 500, DPA1 in 600 to 610, and DPB1 in roughly 450. Donor age, sex, ethnicity and CMV serostatus were compiled together with the repertoire data. A later genetic analysis took genome-wide SNP genotypes for about 55% of the 666 donors and used that subset as a discovery cohort. A later analysis re-analyzed previously published TCR beta repertoires from roughly 690 donors and added high-resolution HLA genotyping to study TCR occurrence patterns. To predict cytomegalovirus infection status, the study combined high-throughput TCR immunosequencing, statistical association of individual TCRs with disease status, and machine learning. The aim of the study was to test whether cataloging public T cell receptors could identify signatures of past pathogen exposure. All discovery cohort repertoires had been generated on a single sequencing platform. Because of strong linkage in the cohort, roughly five DR-DQ haplotypes were treated as single units for association and clustering. In the later analysis, no new phenotypic data were used to find candidate immune exposures; instead, reliance was placed on TCR beta sequences and their occurrence across donors. The investigation overall reported the following: The authors suggested that the approach could potentially be extended to other disease states and immunological phenotypes. A later analysis associated about 17,000 TCR beta sequences with specific HLA alleles at a false discovery rate of 0.05. The 87-base-pair reads could not distinguish some IMGT-functional V segments, including TRBV6-2 and TRBV6-3, so those segments were excluded. Sequencing depth was assumed to be roughly uniform across donors in the presence/absence analyses, though that assumption may not hold. A cluster of highly shared sequence variants was judged likely to be a technical artifact of the sequencing pipeline. According to a later genetic analysis, donors in an Asian-associated ancestry cluster had fewer N-insertions in productive TCRs than the approximately 700-donor mean. The study gave a list of about 160 TCR beta chains associated with cytomegalovirus. Only TCR beta chains were sequenced in this cohort, and the absence of alpha or paired-chain data limited detectable features. In a later genetic analysis, a missense DCLRE1C variant was associated with V-gene and J-gene trimming of TCR beta chains, and the association was replicated in an independent cohort. When HLA alleles, especially DR and DQ, strongly co-occurred, attributing TCR associations to individual alleles was difficult. Correlated functional status among segregating V segments might reflect linkage disequilibrium, but an unknown experimental factor could not be ruled out. The classifier was reported to diagnose cytomegalovirus status with high specificity and sensitivity in both the original cohort and the validation cohort. Because counts were too low, roughly 16 rarely observed V segments, including chromosome 9 orphons, were left out of the earlier analysis of about 620 of the donors. Several of the top co-occurrence clusters appeared to be linked to parvovirus B19, influenza, CMV and Epstein-Barr virus, according to a later analysis. A later analysis found that TCR association rates varied across HLA loci, with DRB1 alleles showing the most associated TCRs and HLA-C alleles the fewest. In an earlier analysis of under 600 of the donors, most TCR beta V segments were observed in productive rearrangements about 87% or about 30% of the time, broadly matching IMGT annotations. Immune exposure information for the cohort was limited to CMV serostatus. Most TCR sequences were seen in very few donors, while some public TCRs were found in many individuals. A few of the identified cytomegalovirus-associated TCR beta chains were confirmed in vitro to be specific for cytomegalovirus antigens. According to a later analysis, most CMV-associated TCR beta chains appeared to be HLA-restricted, and the HLA associations seemed to be driven largely by CMV exposure. A later analysis found that HLA-associated TCR beta chains were more clonally expanded and had lower generation probabilities than equally common non-associated chains. Because some donors lacked HLA typing at each locus, the association tests relied only on the typed subset. A further reported finding was that TCR beta sequences accurately predicted the HLA-A and HLA-B alleles for most subjects in the first cohort.

CDR1 and CDR2 are drawn from the germline V gene (reference sequence): SEHNR, FQNEAQ. Spanning cysteine to phenylalanine, the CDR3 consists of 16 amino acids. Only the CDR3 portion is preserved as DNA: 48 bases, with reading frame beginning at the first base. Library preparation was by the immunoSEQ multiplex PCR assay. A mixture of 60 forward primers for TCR Vbeta segments and 13 reverse primers for TCR Jbeta segments was used in the multiplex PCR. A multiplex PCR assay on genomic DNA amplified the CDR3 region of rearranged TCR beta genes. On the Illumina HiSeq System, the amplified TCR beta libraries were sequenced as 87-base-pair reads. In the original analysis: Across the roughly 700 repertoires, a later analysis counted around 80 million unique TCR beta chains, some 11 million of which were shared by at least two donors. Raw reads were error-corrected and collapsed into unique sequences by a nearest-neighbor algorithm in which closely related sequences were merged to remove PCR and sequencing errors. To assign V, D and J gene segments, CDR3 sequences were aligned to IMGT reference sequences. For a sequence to be retained, a match of at least six nucleotides to both a V gene segment and a J gene segment was required. Rearrangements were classified as productive when the CDR3 lacked stop codons and remained in frame with V and J, and all other rearrangements were classified as non-productive. Following IMGT convention, CDR3 was defined as the stretch from the second conserved V-encoded cysteine to the conserved J-encoded phenylalanine. The earlier analysis of some 600 of the donors excluded sequences that lacked an unambiguous match to a single V gene segment. In an earlier analysis of some 590 of the donors, a V segment was called functional when productive rearrangements were above 56.7%, and segregating when the standard deviation between donors exceeded 5%. A statistical classification framework was built for diagnosing cytomegalovirus status from the catalog of TCR beta chain sequences. A later analysis assigned V and J genes by comparing TCR nucleotide sequences with IMGT/GENE-DB human TR gene sequences. In a later analysis, CDR3 sequences and most-parsimonious VDJ recombination scenarios were assigned using the TCRdist pipeline. In a later analysis, each TCR beta chain was defined by its CDR3 amino acid sequence together with its V-gene family, and reads without a unique V-gene family were excluded. To address suspected cross-contamination and a sequencing artifact, a later analysis removed a few hundred highly shared, low-generation-probability nucleotide sequences. In a later analysis, a clonal expansion index for each public chain was calculated from normalized within-repertoire ranks of inferred template counts. A later analysis computed generation probabilities with a VDJ recombination model fitted to out-of-frame rearrangements, and checked the results against IGoR. In a later analysis, TCR-TCR, TCR-HLA and TCR-CMV co-occurrence was scored with hypergeometric tests, and a repertoire-size bias correction was applied to TCR pairs. To estimate false discovery rates, a later analysis permuted the HLA or CMV assignments 20 times. In a later analysis, co-occurring TCRs were grouped using DBSCAN, and TCRdist sequence similarity was added for clustering within HLA-allele-positive subsets. Repertoires with fewer than 30,000 or more than 120,000 public chains were left out of co-occurrence clustering, as were about 5 repertoires with anomalous nucleotide sharing. This immuneACCESS table, as held by TCRdb, lists in-frame sequences with V and J called but not all clones. Of the missing ones, under half trace to an unresolved V gene in checked studies; the others have no known cause. That table furnishes V, J and clone size, whereas the DNA furnished D and trimming. This sample comprises roughly 100,000 clones, approximately 80% of them detected only once. Of the sample, around 6% is held by the ten largest clones.

In total, fewer than 750 healthy bone marrow donors made up the cohort. At the time of sampling, all cohort members were nominally healthy, though unrecorded immune exposures were likely present. The donor tested CMV seronegative, placing the donor among the approximately 400 seronegative members of the cohort. A peripheral blood sample was provided by each donor, and peripheral blood mononuclear cells were used for TCR beta sequencing. Genomic DNA extraction from the blood cell samples was performed with the Qiagen DNeasy Blood Extraction Kit. In regard to this clone: Its antigen has not been determined. A junction boundary mismatches the germline segment, possibly from a read error.

The sequence derives from a male donor in good health and CMV-seronegative. The specimen was PBMCs. The V gene is TRBV7-9 and the J gene is TRBJ2-3; 10 central nucleotides agree with TRBD2. The CDR3 has the sequence CSSSLVLAGTPDTQYF. The sequenced DNA is TGTTCCAGCAGCTTAGTACTAGCGGGAACCCCAGATACGCAGTATTTT.